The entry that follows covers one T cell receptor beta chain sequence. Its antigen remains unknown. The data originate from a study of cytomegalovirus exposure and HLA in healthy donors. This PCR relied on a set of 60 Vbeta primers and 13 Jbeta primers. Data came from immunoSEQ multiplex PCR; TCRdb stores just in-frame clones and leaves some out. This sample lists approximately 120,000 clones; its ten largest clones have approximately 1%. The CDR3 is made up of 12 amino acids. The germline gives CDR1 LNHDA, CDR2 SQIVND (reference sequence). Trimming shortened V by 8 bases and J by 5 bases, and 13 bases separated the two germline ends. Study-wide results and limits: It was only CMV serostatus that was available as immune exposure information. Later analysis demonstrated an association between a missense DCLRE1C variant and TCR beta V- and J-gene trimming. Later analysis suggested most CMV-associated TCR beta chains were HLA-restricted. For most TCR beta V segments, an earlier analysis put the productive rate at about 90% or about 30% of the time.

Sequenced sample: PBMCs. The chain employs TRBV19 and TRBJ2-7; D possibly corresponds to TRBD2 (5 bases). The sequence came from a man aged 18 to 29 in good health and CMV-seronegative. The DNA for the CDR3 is TGTGCCAGTCGGGGTACATACCACGAGCAGTACTTC. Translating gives CASRGTYHEQYF.